This note documents a single TCR beta chain sequence. Its antigen is not known. The CDR3 is 12 residues long. The V gene's germline CDR1 is SGHRS and CDR2 YFSETQ. The ends were cut back, 0 bases at V and 4 bases at J, with 4 bases in the middle. This sample was included in a study of neoadjuvant anti-PD-1 for oral cavity cancer. For the study at large: Patients without progression got a fourth dose around day 43.

Overall study results and limits: After neoadjuvant nivolumab, PBMC T cell clonality was significantly higher in non-responders than responders. Each response group had just a few patients in TCR analyses.

Six replicates per PBMC sample, mostly from roughly 490 ng of genomic DNA. TCRdb's copy holds only in-frame clones and misses some; the assay was immunoSEQ multiplex PCR. The sample records about 14,000 clones, roughly 67% being singletons. This material consisted of PBMCs, taken before nivolumab (anti-PD-1) treatment. The chain has TRBV5-1 and TRBJ2-5; D call uncertain. The receptor was isolated from a person aged 35-79 years with oral cavity squamous cell carcinoma. The chain's CDR3 is CASSLEAETQYF. The CDR3 DNA reads as TGCGCCAGCAGCTTGGAGGCAGAGACCCAGTACTTC. Full variable domain (remainder filled in from reference TRBV5-1 and TRBJ2-5): KAGVTQTPRYLIKTRGQQVTLSCSPISGHRSVSWYQQTPGQGLQFLFEYFSETQRNKGNFPGRFSGRQFSNSRSEMNVSTLELGDSALYLCASSLEAETQYFGPGTRLLVL.